This TCR beta chain was retrieved from a study of human T cells and chemical hapten exposure. About the study: A mostly female patient group had alopecia areata, totalis or universalis.

The CDR3 is made up of 17 amino acids. V lost 3 bases and J lost 0, with 18 bases in between. Germline V CDR1 and CDR2: SGHKS, YYEKEE (reference sequence). Time point: patch test 1, 2 weeks after DPC sensitization. Treatment noted: therapeutic diphenylcyclopropenone sensitization with weekly scalp DPC. TCRdb reprocessed the RACE reads via MiXCR and lists one record per CDR3 protein. In the table there are 95,000 to 130,000 distinct CDR3 sequences, 12% of which are singletons. This chain joins TRBV5-5 and TRBJ1-1, with D unresolved. The clonotype was recovered from a woman between 50 and 59 years old with alopecia areata. Some clones in this sample may be carry-over from other donors' samples. The sample consisted of whole blood, taken in connection with sensitization to the hapten diphenylcyclopropenone (DPC). The CDR3 bases are TGTGCCAGCAGCTCTGGTGCTGTGTTCGGGTTGAACACTGAAGCTTTCTTT. Its protein product is CASSSGAVFGLNTEAFF.